What follows are 2 T cell receptor beta chains derived from one specimen sequenced in a study of blood T cell repertoires in COVID-19. Sequencing used immunoSEQ multiplex PCR; TCRdb keeps in-frame clones, though not all of them. The repertoire holds fewer than 200,000 clones, with 92% as singletons. Sequenced input: peripheral blood. These receptor sequences come from a man under 40 with COVID-19, enrolled during active disease.

This chain's CDR3 is CASSPRTRFLLGQYF. The DNA for the CDR3 is TGTGCCAGCAGTCCGCGGACACGGTTCCTCCTGGGGCAGTACTTC. The chain recombines TRBV28 with TRBJ2-7; a possible D gene is TRBD1 (5 bases). Germline V gene sequence: CDR1 MDHEN, CDR2 SYDVKM. V lost 5 bases, J lost 9 bases, and 23 bases lay in between. CDR3 length equals 15 residues.

The CDR3 nucleotides read TGTGCCAGCAGCTTACGGGCTAGCGGGGACGTAGCCAAAAACATTCAGTACTTC. Amino acid sequence: CASSLRASGDVAKNIQYF. The V and J genes are TRBV7-2 and TRBJ2-4; 9 positions agree with TRBD2. The CDR3 spans 18 residues. V lost 2 bases to trimming and J lost 0 bases; unmatched junction nucleotides: 8. CDR1 SGHTA and CDR2 FQGNSA come from the germline V gene.